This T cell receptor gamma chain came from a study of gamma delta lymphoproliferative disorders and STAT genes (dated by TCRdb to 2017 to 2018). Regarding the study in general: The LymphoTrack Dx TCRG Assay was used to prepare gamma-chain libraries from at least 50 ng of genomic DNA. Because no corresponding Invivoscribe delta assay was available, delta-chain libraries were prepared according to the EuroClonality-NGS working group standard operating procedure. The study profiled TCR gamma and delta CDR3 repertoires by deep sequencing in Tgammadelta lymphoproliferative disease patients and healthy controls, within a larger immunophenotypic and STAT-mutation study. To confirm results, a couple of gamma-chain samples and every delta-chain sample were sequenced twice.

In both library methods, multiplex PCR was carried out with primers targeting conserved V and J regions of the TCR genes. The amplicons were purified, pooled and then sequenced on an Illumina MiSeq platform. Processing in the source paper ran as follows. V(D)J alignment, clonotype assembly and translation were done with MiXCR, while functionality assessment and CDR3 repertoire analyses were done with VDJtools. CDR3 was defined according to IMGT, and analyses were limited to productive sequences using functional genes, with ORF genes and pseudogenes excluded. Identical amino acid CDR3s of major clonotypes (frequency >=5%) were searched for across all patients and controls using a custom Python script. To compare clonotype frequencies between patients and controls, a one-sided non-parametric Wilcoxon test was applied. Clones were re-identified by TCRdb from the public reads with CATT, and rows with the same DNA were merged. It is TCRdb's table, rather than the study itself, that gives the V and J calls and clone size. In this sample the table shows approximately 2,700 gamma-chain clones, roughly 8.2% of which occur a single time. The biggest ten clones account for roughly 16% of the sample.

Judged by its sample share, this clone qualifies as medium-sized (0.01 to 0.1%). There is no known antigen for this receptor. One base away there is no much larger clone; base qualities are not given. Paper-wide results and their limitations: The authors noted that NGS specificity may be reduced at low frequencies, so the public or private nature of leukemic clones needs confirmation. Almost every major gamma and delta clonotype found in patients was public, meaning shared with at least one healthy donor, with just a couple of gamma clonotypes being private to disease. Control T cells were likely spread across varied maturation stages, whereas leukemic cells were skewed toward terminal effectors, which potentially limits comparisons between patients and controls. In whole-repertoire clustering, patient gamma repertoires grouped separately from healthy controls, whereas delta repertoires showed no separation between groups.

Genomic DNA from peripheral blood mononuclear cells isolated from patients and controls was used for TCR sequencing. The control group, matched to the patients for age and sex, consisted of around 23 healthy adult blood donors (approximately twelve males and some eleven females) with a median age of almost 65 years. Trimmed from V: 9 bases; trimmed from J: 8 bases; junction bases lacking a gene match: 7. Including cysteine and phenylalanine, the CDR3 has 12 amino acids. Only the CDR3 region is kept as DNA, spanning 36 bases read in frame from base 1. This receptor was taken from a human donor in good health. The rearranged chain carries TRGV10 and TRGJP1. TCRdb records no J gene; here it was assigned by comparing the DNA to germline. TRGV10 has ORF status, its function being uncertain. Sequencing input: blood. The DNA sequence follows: TGTGCTGCGTGCTGTGAAGGTTGGTTCAAGATATTT. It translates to CAACCEGWFKIF.